This T cell receptor (beta chain) was captured by sequencing in a study of metastatic and nonmetastatic thyroid tumors. Study-level background: Peripheral blood and tumor or nodule samples from malignant and benign thyroid patients were compared. Findings and limits, study-wide: Malignant thyroid tumors reportedly exceeded benign nodules significantly in TCR beta diversity, with the difference appearing in blood and tumor.

As handled by the study authors: The study took CDR3 differences across clinicopathological groups and made a distant-metastasis classifier for papillary thyroid cancer from them. TCRdb ran MiXCR on the PCR reads. The authors' filters were not applied to this entry. In the table there are around 14,000 clones, 24% of which are singletons. This CDR3 region has 13 residues. Germline lookup yields CDR1 MNHEY and CDR2 SMNVEV (reference sequence). The V end was cut by 5 bases, the J end by 4 bases, with 11 bases between. Patients were all untreated before their thyroid surgery. This clone was counted between two and nine times. Its target is not known.

Material for sequencing was tumor tissue. This rearrangement joins TRBV27 to TRBJ2-5; a possible D gene is TRBD1 (5 bases). This receptor was identified in a female donor with papillary thyroid cancer or a benign thyroid nodule (not recorded which). Some clones in this sample may be carry-over from other donors' samples. Written as DNA, the CDR3 is TGTGCCAGCAGTACCAGGGTGCGAGAGACCCAGTACTTC. It specifies CASSTRVRETQYF.